The 21 T cell receptor beta chains below come from one sample, sequenced in a study of beta chain features in type 1 diabetes. cDNA synthesis used the whole RNA isolate, giving expressed TCRB sequences. Repertoires were generated with immunoSEQ multiplex PCR, while TCRdb's copy carries only in-frame clones and drops some. Of hundreds of thousands of clones listed, approximately 13% were seen once; the top ten hold roughly 0.035%. The sample taken for sequencing was naive CD4+ T cells from blood. Receptors originate from a man aged 25 to 40 in good health.

The V and J genes are TRBV6-5 and TRBJ2-1; unclear D gene. V was clipped by 6 bases and J by 4 bases, with 13 bases between them. The CDR3 length is 14 residues. The V gene's germline CDR1 is MNHEY and CDR2 SVGAGI. CDR3 nucleotides: TGTGCCAGCAGATCCACCTTTACTTACAATGAGCAGTTCTTC. Protein product: CASRSTFTYNEQFF.

V usage is TRBV10-3 and J usage is TRBJ1-1, with D possibly being TRBD1 (5 bases). The CDR3 has 13 amino acids. Germline values: CDR1 ENHRY, CDR2 SYGVKD. Deletions cut 8 bases from V and 0 bases from J, with 10 bases between. CDR3 region: CAIGAGLNTEAFF. CDR3 bases: TGTGCCATCGGGGCAGGGTTGAACACTGAAGCTTTCTTT.

The table lists this clone with a few counts. The V gene is TRBV6-5, the J gene TRBJ1-2; no clear D. Germline values: CDR1 MNHEY, CDR2 SVGAGI. The CDR3 spans 13 residues. The V end was cut by 5 bases, the J end by 1 base, with 8 bases between. CDR3 in amino acids: CASSETGNYGYTF. The CDR3 DNA is TGTGCCAGCAGTGAGACTGGTAACTATGGCTACACCTTC.

The chain is built from TRBV4-1 and TRBJ2-7; perhaps TRBD2 as D (5 bases). Germline V gives CDR1 MGHRA, CDR2 YSYEKL. The CDR3 covers 14 residues. V was pared by 3 bases and J by 1 base, with 10 bases between. CDR3 DNA sequence: TGCGCCAGCAGCCACCGAGGGAATTCCTACGAGCAGTACTTC. Encoded protein: CASSHRGNSYEQYF.

This clone showed up just a few times. The chain couples TRBV6-5 to TRBJ2-1, with 7 positions matching TRBD2. Germline V gene sequence: CDR1 MNHEY, CDR2 SVGAGI. Trimming removed 6 bases from V and 8 bases from J; junction bases left unmatched: 13. This CDR3 comprises 15 residues. The CDR3 DNA sequence: TGTGCCAGCAGACAAGGACTAGTGCCCGACTATGAGCAGTTCTTC. It translates to CASRQGLVPDYEQFF.

This clone was seen only a few times. This chain joins TRBV7-2 and TRBJ2-7; D uncertain. From germline, CDR1 is SGHTA and CDR2 FQGNSA. This CDR3 region has 17 residues. Trimming pared 0 bases from V and 1 base from J, leaving 16 bases between. The CDR3 loop reads CASSLARWQTKSYEQYF. DNA of the CDR3: TGTGCCAGCAGCTTAGCTAGGTGGCAGACAAAATCCTACGAGCAGTACTTC.

This clone was found a few times. The CDR3 DNA is TGTGCCAGCAGCCGCCCAGGGAGTTTGGAGCAGTACTTC. The encoded protein is CASSRPGSLEQYF. The rearrangement joins TRBV7-6 to TRBJ2-7; D is tentatively TRBD1 or TRBD2 (5 bases each). Germline V gives CDR1 SGHVS, CDR2 FNYEAQ. Trimming cost V 5 bases and J 7 bases, with 15 bases left between them. The CDR3 is made up of 13 amino acids.

The rearrangement links TRBV7-9 to TRBJ1-5; the D is unclear. Germline V gene data show CDR1 as SEHNR and CDR2 as FQNEAQ (reference sequence). This CDR3 has 12 amino acids. V lost 3 bases, J lost 5 bases, and 5 bases lay in between. CDR3 DNA: TGTGCCAGCAGCTTCGGGGATCAGCCCCAGCATTTT. This gives the protein CASSFGDQPQHF.

The rearrangement joins TRBV18 to TRBJ2-5; D unclear. The V and J ends lost 2 bases and 4 bases respectively, with 8 bases between them. CDR1 and CDR2 from the germline V gene are KGHSH and LQKENI. The CDR3 covers 13 residues. Here the CDR3 reads CASSPSAGETQYF. The CDR3 region has the DNA TGTGCCAGCTCACCAAGTGCCGGAGAGACCCAGTACTTC.

This clone was observed a few times. This chain links TRBV7-2 with TRBJ2-3; D is uncertain. Germline V gene sequence: CDR1 SGHTA, CDR2 FQGNSA. The CDR3 is 10 residues long. Trimming removed 6 bases from V and 8 bases from J, with 6 bases in between. The CDR3 reads CASSLLTQYF. The DNA for the CDR3 is TGTGCCAGCAGTCTGCTTACGCAGTATTTT.

CDR3 loop: CAISESRESRPQHF. CDR3 sequence (DNA): TGTGCCATCAGTGAGTCGAGGGAAAGTCGGCCCCAGCATTTT. V and J are TRBV10-3 and TRBJ1-5, with D uncertain. The ends were cut back, 0 bases at V and 9 bases at J, with 12 bases in the middle. The CDR3 loop spans 14 amino acids. From germline, CDR1 is ENHRY and CDR2 SYGVKD.

The CDR3 DNA is TGTGCCAGCAGCTCCCCGGGAGTCCGGGATGAGCAGTTCTTC. This codes for CASSSPGVRDEQFF. V gene TRBV5-4 combines with J gene TRBJ2-1, with D maybe TRBD2 (6 bases). The V end was cut by 3 bases, the J end by 8 bases, with 15 bases between. Germline CDR1 is SGHNT and CDR2 is YYREEE (reference sequence). The CDR3 spans 14 residues.

The gene calls are TRBV5-6 and TRBJ2-7, with D tentatively TRBD1 (6 bases). The CDR3 totals 13 residues. V gave up 2 bases and J gave up 2 bases, with 8 bases separating them. Germline CDR1 is SGHDT and CDR2 is YYEEEE. The CDR3 nucleotides are TGTGCCAGCAGCTTTAGGACAGCCTACGAGCAGTACTTC. Residues: CASSFRTAYEQYF.

V usage is TRBV7-8 and J usage is TRBJ1-1; D ambiguous. The CDR3 contains 14 residues. Per germline, CDR1 SGHVS and CDR2 FQNEAQ. The V and J ends lost 2 bases and 1 base respectively, with 8 bases between them. The DNA of the CDR3 is TGTGCCAGCAGCTTACGAGTGAAGAACACTGAAGCTTTCTTT. Protein sequence: CASSLRVKNTEAFF.

The table lists this clone with a count of one. The CDR3 nucleotides are TGCGCCAGCGGCAGGGAGAACACTGAAGCTTTCTTT. This translates into CASGRENTEAFF. The chain has TRBV4-1 and TRBJ1-1; possible D gene TRBD1, 5 bases. The germline CDR1 and CDR2 sequences are MGHRA and YSYEKL. V lost 8 bases and J 1 base, leaving 8 bases between the germline ends. The CDR3 contains 12 residues.

The CDR3 region has the DNA TGTGCCATCCGGCGGGGGGTAGCAGATACGCAGTATTTT. Translated: CAIRRGVADTQYF. The rearrangement uses TRBV6-1 and TRBJ2-3; 8 bases line up with TRBD2. Per germline, CDR1 MNHNS and CDR2 SASEGT. V was clipped by 10 bases and J by 4 bases; unmatched bases: 7. This CDR3 has 13 amino acids.

A few counts support this clone. J is TRBJ1-2 and V is TRBV28, with a weak D call TRBD1 (5 bases). With 4 bases removed from V and 1 base from J, the gap between germline ends came to 16 bases. The CDR3 sequence is 16 residues long. Germline V lookup: CDR1 MDHEN, CDR2 SYDVKM. The DNA for the CDR3 is TGTGCCAGCAGTTACCACCTCAGTAGGGGTAACTATGGCTACACCTTC. Translated: CASSYHLSRGNYGYTF.

The chain employs TRBV30 and TRBJ1-1, with unresolved D. Trimming cost V 8 bases and J 1 base, with 20 bases left between them. The CDR3 loop spans 15 amino acids. Germline loops: CDR1 GTSNPN, CDR2 SVGIG (reference sequence). The CDR3 region is CAGSLVSLSNTEAFF. DNA for the CDR3: TGTGCCGGCTCCCTGGTTTCCCTATCGAACACTGAAGCTTTCTTT. The full variable domain, its missing parts supplied by reference TRBV30 and TRBJ1-1, is SQTIHQWPATLVQPVGSPLSLECTVEGTSNPNLYWYRQAAGRGLQLLFYSVGIGQISSEVPQNLSASRPQDRQFILSSKKLLLSDSGFYLCAGSLVSLSNTEAFFGQGTRLTVV.

This clone was detected a few times. This sequence joins TRBV29-1 and TRBJ2-3; 8 bases are a match to TRBD2. The CDR3 length is 16 residues. The ends lost 6 bases at V and 4 bases at J; junction bases unmatched: 15. Germline CDR1 reads SQVTM; CDR2 reads ANQGSEA. CDR3 nucleotides: TGCAGCGTCCAAAGAACTACGCGGGGGGCGCCAGATACGCAGTATTTT. This encodes CSVQRTTRGAPDTQYF.

This clone was seen repeatedly, ten times or more. The CDR3 sequence: CASSLPGQGYNEQFF. The CDR3 DNA reads TGTGCCAGCAGCTTACCGGGACAGGGATACAATGAGCAGTTCTTC. The chain combines TRBV5-4 with TRBJ2-1; 9 nucleotides align to TRBD1. The germline V gene encodes CDR1 SGHNT and CDR2 YYREEE (reference sequence). The V and J ends lost 2 bases and 4 bases, in that order; junction bases with no gene match: 4. This CDR3 contains 15 residues.

V usage is TRBV15 and J usage is TRBJ1-2, with TRBD1 identical over 9 bases. The CDR3 is 16 amino acids. J lost 4 bases, V lost 2 bases, and 8 bases had no gene match. Germline V gene sequence: CDR1 LNHNV, CDR2 YYDKDF (reference sequence). CDR3 amino acids: CATSRPGQGLSYGYTF. CDR3 nucleotide sequence: TGTGCCACCAGCAGACCGGGACAGGGCCTTAGCTATGGCTACACCTTC.